These 2 T cell receptor beta chains came from one sample sequenced in a study of technical replicates of blood from a handful of donors. Only in-frame clones appear in the TCRdb table, and some are missing; sequencing was by immunoSEQ multiplex PCR. This table holds some 79,000 clones, more than 85% found once. The specimen was T cells isolated from PBMCs. Source of these receptors: a human donor in good health. Some clones in this sample may be carry-over from other donors' samples.

J is TRBJ1-4 and V is TRBV5-1; D gene uncertain. Trimming stripped 0 bases from V and 4 bases from J, with 7 bases between. Germline V gene sequence: CDR1 SGHRS, CDR2 YFSETQ. CDR3 length equals 14 residues. DNA of the CDR3: TGCGCCAGCAGCTTGGCAGGCTATAATGAAAAACTGTTTTTT. Its protein is CASSLAGYNEKLFF.

The rearrangement uses TRBV5-6 and TRBJ1-2, with D possibly being TRBD1 (5 bases). There are 11 residues in the CDR3. Germline V gene lookup returns CDR1 SGHDT and CDR2 YYEEEE. V lost 5 bases to trimming and J lost 5 bases, with 7 bases between them. CDR3 sequence (DNA): TGTGCCAGCAGTCCAGGGTATGGCTACACCTTC. It yields the protein CASSPGYGYTF.